This T cell receptor beta chain was recovered during a study of CD8 T cells in Susac syndrome. V shed 5 bases, J shed 4 bases, and the junction held 6 bases outside the gene matches. The CDR3 runs 13 residues. Per germline, CDR1 SQVTM and CDR2 ANQGSEA. Sequencing targeted TCR beta in blood CD8+ and CD4+ T cells. The multiple sclerosis control group comprised treatment-naive patients with stable or active relapsing-remitting disease. TEMRA cells were FACS-enriched and CD8+ and CD4+ T cells negatively isolated. It was with random hexamers that 0.5 to 1 ug RNA was reverse transcribed. Across 54 Vbeta and 13 Jbeta, immunoSEQ multiplex PCR amplified TCR beta CDR3. TCRdb itself ran the immunoSEQ multiplex PCR reads through MiXCR, one entry per CDR3 protein. The sample has 140,000 or so distinct CDR3 sequences, 90% to 95% seen once.

Sequencing input: CD4+ T cells from PBMCs. The TCR originated in a human donor with multiple sclerosis. The chain carries TRBV29-1 and TRBJ2-7; 9 bases match TRBD1. The CDR3 region is CSVNPGQGYEQYF. In DNA form, the CDR3 reads TGCAGCGTTAACCCGGGACAGGGTTACGAGCAGTACTTC.